This TCR beta chain was captured in a study of OX40 agonist ivuxolimab in advanced cancers. Trimming at V came to 6 bases and at J to 8 bases, leaving 9 bases not matched to a gene. CDR1 and CDR2 from the germline V gene are MNHEY and SVGAGI. The CDR3 contains 13 residues. The table came from immunoSEQ multiplex PCR; TCRdb's copy has only in-frame clones and leaves some out. Of fewer than 70,000 clones in the sample, 80% to 95% were seen once. The sequencing here drew on CD4+ or CD8+ T cells sorted from blood, taken in a trial of the OX40 agonist ivuxolimab. The chain recombines TRBV6-5 with TRBJ2-7; 8 bases map to TRBD1. The TCR sequence derives from an adult with an advanced solid tumor such as melanoma, head and neck, liver or kidney cancer. CDR3 DNA: TGTGCCAGCAGACCCGGACAGGGACAGAAGCAGTACTTC. Amino acids: CASRPGQGQKQYF.